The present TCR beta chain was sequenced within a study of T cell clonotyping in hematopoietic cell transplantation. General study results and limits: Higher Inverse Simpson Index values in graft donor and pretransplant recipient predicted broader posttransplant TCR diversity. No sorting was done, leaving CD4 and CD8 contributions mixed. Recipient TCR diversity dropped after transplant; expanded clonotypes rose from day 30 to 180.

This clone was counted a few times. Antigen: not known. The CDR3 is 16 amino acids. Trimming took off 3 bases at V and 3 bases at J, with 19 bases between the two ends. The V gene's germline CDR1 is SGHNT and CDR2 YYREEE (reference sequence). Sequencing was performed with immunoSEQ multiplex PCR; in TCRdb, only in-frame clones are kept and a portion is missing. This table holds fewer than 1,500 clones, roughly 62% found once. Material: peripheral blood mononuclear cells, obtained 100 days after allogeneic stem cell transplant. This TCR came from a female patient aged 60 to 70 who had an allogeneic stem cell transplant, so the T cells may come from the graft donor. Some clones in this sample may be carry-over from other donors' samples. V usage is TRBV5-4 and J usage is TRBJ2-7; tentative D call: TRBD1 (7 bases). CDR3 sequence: CASSSGDSVTYYEQYF. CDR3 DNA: TGTGCCAGCAGCTCGGGGGACAGCGTGACATACTACGAGCAGTACTTC.